Here is one T cell receptor (beta chain) with its context. Germline V gene sequence: CDR1 SGHAT, CDR2 FQNNGV. The CDR3 is made up of 12 amino acids. V was clipped by 2 bases and J by 9 bases, with 5 bases between them. The sorted conventional CD4+ T cells were CD25-low and CD127-high, with genomic DNA sequenced. The assay was immunoSEQ multiplex PCR, and TCRdb's table has in-frame clones only and misses some. The repertoire has fewer than 40,000 clones, roughly 96% of them found once; the top ten carry roughly 0.32%. This entry belongs to a study of regulatory and conventional T cells in RAG deficiency. This sample was shared with a second study, whose subject was regulatory T cells. That source reports: Primers: 52 TRBV forward and 13 TRBJ reverse.

The chain couples TRBV11-2 to TRBJ1-6; D not resolved. Sequencing was done on a sample of CD25- CD4+ T cells sorted from blood. This TCR was sampled from a human donor in good health. The CDR3 DNA follows: TGTGCCAGCAGCTTAAATAGTTCACCCCTCCACTTT. Amino acid sequence: CASSLNSSPLHF.